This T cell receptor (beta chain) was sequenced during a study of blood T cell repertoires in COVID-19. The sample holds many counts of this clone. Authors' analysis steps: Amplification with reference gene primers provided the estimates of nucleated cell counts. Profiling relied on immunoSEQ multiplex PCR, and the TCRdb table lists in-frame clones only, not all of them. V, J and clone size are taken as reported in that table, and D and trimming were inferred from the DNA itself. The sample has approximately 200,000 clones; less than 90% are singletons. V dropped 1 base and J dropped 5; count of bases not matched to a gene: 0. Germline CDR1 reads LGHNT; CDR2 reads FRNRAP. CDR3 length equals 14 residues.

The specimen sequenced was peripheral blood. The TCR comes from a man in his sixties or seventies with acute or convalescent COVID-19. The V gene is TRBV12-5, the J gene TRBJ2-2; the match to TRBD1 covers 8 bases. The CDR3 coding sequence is TGTGCTAGTGGTTTGGGGGACAGGACCGGGGAGCTGTTTTTT. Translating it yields CASGLGDRTGELFF.